The 17 T cell receptor beta chains below were found in one sample sequenced in a study of blood T cell repertoires in COVID-19. The assay was immunoSEQ multiplex PCR, and TCRdb's table has in-frame clones only and misses some. This table holds approximately 110,000 clones, around 76% found once. Sequencing was carried out using peripheral blood. The receptor source for this set is a woman aged 70 to 79 with acute or convalescent COVID-19.

The rearrangement links TRBV19 to TRBJ1-2; no clear D gene. V was clipped by 1 base and J by 8 bases, with 26 bases between them. This CDR3 spans 18 amino acids. CDR1 is LNHDA and CDR2 is SQIVND in the germline V gene (reference sequence). CDR3 in amino acids: CASSIGGVISGVREGYTF. CDR3 in DNA: TGTGCCAGTAGTATAGGTGGGGTGATAAGCGGAGTTCGAGAGGGCTACACCTTC.

The chain combines TRBV29-1 with TRBJ2-7, with TRBD1 matching 7 bases. CDR1 is SQVTM, CDR2 ANQGSEA, per germline. There are 14 residues in the CDR3. V dropped 4 bases and J dropped 3; count of bases not matched to a gene: 9. CDR3 sequence (DNA): TGCAGCGTTGGAAACTGGGACAGCGGCTACGAGCAGTACTTC. Translating it yields CSVGNWDSGYEQYF.

The V gene is TRBV27, the J gene TRBJ1-5; TRBD1 aligns across 7 bases. J lost 4 bases, V lost 3 bases, and 3 bases had no gene match. Germline CDR1 MNHEY, CDR2 SMNVEV (reference sequence). This CDR3 is 14 amino acids long. CDR3 sequence (DNA): TGTGCCAGCAGTTTTGGGGGACAGAATCAGCCCCAGCATTTT. Translating it yields CASSFGGQNQPQHF.

The table lists this clone with a count of one. This rearrangement joins TRBV14 to TRBJ1-6; maybe TRBD1 (5 bases). The germline V gene encodes CDR1 SGHDN and CDR2 FVKESK. CDR3 size: 13 residues. The V gene lost 4 bases and the J gene lost 14 bases, with 15 bases spanning the gap. Here the CDR3 reads CASSPSTRGSLHF. The CDR3 nucleotides read TGTGCCAGCAGCCCCTCGACCCGGGGGTCCCTCCACTTT.

The chain has TRBV5-1 and TRBJ2-2, with TRBD2 as a possible D gene (5 bases). V lost 0 bases to trimming and J lost 6 bases, with 9 bases between them. The CDR3 sequence is 14 residues long. Germline V lookup: CDR1 SGHRS, CDR2 YFSETQ. The CDR3 loop is CASSLVGDPGELFF. For the CDR3, the DNA is TGCGCCAGCAGCTTGGTCGGGGATCCCGGGGAGCTGTTTTTT.

This clone was counted once. The chain links TRBV6-5 to TRBJ1-2, with 9 bases matching TRBD1. With V trimmed by 6 bases and J by 2 bases, 4 bases remained unmatched. From germline, CDR1 is MNHEY and CDR2 SVGAGI. The CDR3 sequence is 14 residues long. The CDR3 DNA is TGTGCCAGCAGGCCAACAGGGGGCAACTATGGCTACACCTTC. This translates into CASRPTGGNYGYTF.

V usage is TRBV11-2 and J usage is TRBJ1-1; D remains ambiguous. CDR3 length: 13 amino acids. The germline V gene encodes CDR1 SGHAT and CDR2 FQNNGV. V was cut by 0 bases and J by 4 bases, with 6 bases left in between. The CDR3 loop reads CASSLDRGTEAFF. The DNA of the CDR3 is TGTGCCAGCAGCTTAGACCGGGGCACTGAAGCTTTCTTT.

This clone was seen only once. The genes are TRBV5-1 and TRBJ1-1; TRBD1 agrees at 11 bases. The length of the CDR3 is 15 residues. Germline CDR1 and CDR2: SGHRS and YFSETQ. With 3 bases clipped from V and 14 bases from J, the junction kept 15 bases outside the gene matches. CDR3 DNA sequence: TGCGCCAGCAGCTCAACCGGGACAGGGGGTGTGCTCGGATTCTTT. It codes for CASSSTGTGGVLGFF.

V and J are TRBV11-1 and TRBJ1-4; 12 nucleotides agree with TRBD1. The CDR3 is made up of 14 amino acids. The V gene's germline CDR1 is SGHAT and CDR2 FQDESV (reference sequence). V dropped 7 bases and J dropped 9; count of bases not matched to a gene: 6. In nucleotides, the CDR3 is TGTGCCAGCAATAAAAGGGACAGGGGGCAAAAACTGTTTTTT. It yields the protein CASNKRDRGQKLFF.

The chain combines TRBV7-9 with TRBJ2-1; D is possibly TRBD1 (5 bases). From germline, CDR1 is SEHNR and CDR2 FQNEAQ (reference sequence). Trimming shortened V by 7 bases and J by 6 bases, and 16 bases separated the two germline ends. The CDR3 totals 14 residues. CDR3 loop: CASTWDTGPNEQFF. CDR3 DNA sequence: TGTGCCAGCACCTGGGATACAGGCCCCAATGAGCAGTTCTTC.

The rearrangement uses TRBV9 and TRBJ2-6; D is perhaps TRBD1 (6 bases). Germline CDR1 reads SGDLS; CDR2 reads YYNGEE. The CDR3 is 17 residues long. Deletions cut 1 base from V and 0 bases from J, with 11 bases between. CDR3 region: CASSVSGARSGANVLTF. In nucleotides, the CDR3 is TGTGCCAGCAGCGTATCAGGGGCCCGCTCTGGGGCCAACGTCCTGACTTTC.

This chain joins TRBV5-4 and TRBJ2-3, with 8 positions matching TRBD2. V was clipped by 0 bases and J by 2 bases; unmatched bases: 8. There are 17 residues in the CDR3. Germline CDR1 and CDR2: SGHNT and YYREEE (reference sequence). CDR3 amino acids: CASSLAASGGVTDTQYF. The CDR3 bases are TGTGCCAGCAGCTTGGCGGCCAGCGGGGGAGTCACAGATACGCAGTATTTT.

CDR3 residues: CASSSGRGDSYNEQFF. The CDR3 DNA sequence: TGTGCCAGCAGCTCAGGCCGGGGGGACTCCTACAATGAGCAGTTCTTC. The V gene is TRBV3-1 (or the pseudogene TRBV3-2), the J gene TRBJ2-1, with 7 positions matching TRBD2. Germline V gene lookup returns CDR1 LGHDT and CDR2 YNNKEL (reference sequence). Trimming cost V 5 bases and J 0 bases; bases outside gene matches: 7. This CDR3 is 16 amino acids long.

V gene TRBV19 combines with J gene TRBJ2-3; possible D gene TRBD1, 6 bases. The CDR3 length is 15 residues. Deletions cut 7 bases from V and 2 bases from J, with 16 bases between. The germline CDR1 and CDR2 sequences are LNHDA and SQIVND (reference sequence). CDR3 nucleotides: TGTGCCAGTAAAGAAACAGGGTACCCCACAGATACGCAGTATTTT. Amino acid sequence: CASKETGYPTDTQYF. Combining the CDR3 with reference TRBV19 and TRBJ2-3 gives the whole variable domain DGGITQSPKYLFRKEGQNVTLSCEQNLNHDAMYWYRQDPGQGLRLIYYSQIVNDFQKGDIAEGYSVSREKKESFPLTVTSAQKNPTAFYLCASKETGYPTDTQYFGPGTRLTVL.

The chain joins TRBV5-4 to TRBJ2-2; 7 bases align to TRBD1. CDR1 and CDR2 from the germline V gene are SGHNT and YYREEE (reference sequence). The CDR3 contains 16 residues. Trimming cost V 4 bases and J 2 bases; bases outside gene matches: 8. CDR3 sequence: CASSTRDRPNTGELFF. In nucleotides, the CDR3 is TGTGCCAGCAGCACCCGGGACAGACCCAACACCGGGGAGCTGTTTTTT. The full variable domain, rest sourced from reference TRBV5-4 and TRBJ2-2, is ETGVTQSPTHLIKTRGQQVTLRCSSQSGHNTVSWYQQALGQGPQFIFQYYREEENGRGNFPPRFSGLQFPNYSSELNVNALELDDSALYLCASSTRDRPNTGELFFGEGSRLTVL.

V and J are TRBV29-1 and TRBJ1-5; D gene unclear. The CDR3 contains 14 residues. Trimming took 6 bases from V and 4 from J, leaving 16 bases between them. CDR1 and CDR2 (germline): SQVTM, ANQGSEA. This CDR3 is CSVRESGTNQPQHF. The DNA for the CDR3 is TGCAGCGTGAGGGAAAGCGGTACTAATCAGCCCCAGCATTTT.

Concerning this clone: At one end, the junction sequence differs from germline, possibly due to a read error. J is TRBJ2-1 and V is TRBV9; no clear D. The CDR3 length is 16 residues. Germline CDR1 and CDR2: SGDLS and YYNGEE. The CDR3 coding sequence is TGTGCCAGCAGCGTAGGTAGCCACCCCTCCAACAATGAGCAGTTCTTC. This sequence encodes CASSVGSHPSNNEQFF.